This passage covers 20 T cell receptor beta chains from one sample sequenced in a study of radiotherapy plus CTLA-4 blockade in lung cancer. TCRdb keeps only in-frame clones here, not all; method: immunoSEQ multiplex PCR. The data show about 73,000 clones, around 87% seen once. Here the sequenced sample was peripheral blood, taken from a patient treated with radiotherapy plus ipilimumab. The source is a human donor with non-small cell lung cancer that progressed on radiotherapy plus ipilimumab.

The chain links TRBV11-2 to TRBJ2-7; D not resolved. The CDR3 runs 14 residues. V was trimmed by 1 base and J by 1 base, leaving 8 bases between them. CDR1 is SGHAT, CDR2 FQNNGV, per germline. CDR3 DNA: TGTGCCAGCAGCTTAGGGAGTCATTCCTACGAGCAGTACTTC. This encodes CASSLGSHSYEQYF.

V is TRBV19 and J is TRBJ1-1, with D maybe TRBD1 (5 bases). V was trimmed by 7 bases and J by 4 bases, leaving 19 bases between them. Per germline, CDR1 LNHDA and CDR2 SQIVND (reference sequence). The CDR3 totals 15 residues. The CDR3 coding sequence is TGTGCCAGTACGATTGCCCAGGGTATAGGCACTGAAGCTTTCTTT. It specifies CASTIAQGIGTEAFF.

J is TRBJ2-7 and V is TRBV6-1; D uncertain. This CDR3 contains 13 residues. Germline CDR1 is MNHNS and CDR2 is SASEGT. Trimming shortened V by 2 bases and J by 7 bases, and 12 bases separated the two germline ends. CDR3 residues: CASSEPVGEEQYF. CDR3 sequence (DNA): TGTGCCAGCAGTGAACCGGTAGGCGAGGAGCAGTACTTC.

This clone appeared a few times. The rearrangement links TRBV7-2 to TRBJ2-3; 11 bases line up with TRBD1. The ends lost 4 bases at V and 6 bases at J; junction bases unmatched: 9. Germline CDR1 is SGHTA and CDR2 is FQGNSA. The CDR3 is made up of 16 amino acids. The CDR3 DNA reads TGTGCCAGCAGCTCGTCCGGGACAGGGGGTATGGATACGCAGTATTTT. It yields the protein CASSSSGTGGMDTQYF.

This clone was recorded only once. The rearrangement links TRBV7-8 to TRBJ2-3, with 13 bases that match TRBD2. The V segment lost 5 bases and the J segment 6 bases; nucleotides outside the gene matches: 2. This CDR3 comprises 14 residues. In germline, CDR1 is SGHVS, CDR2 FQNEAQ. The CDR3 DNA reads TGTGCCAGCAGCCGGACTAGCGGGAGTGATACGCAGTATTTT. It encodes CASSRTSGSDTQYF.

The rearrangement links TRBV28 to TRBJ2-1; 10 bases line up with TRBD2. CDR3 length: 15 amino acids. Trimming took 4 bases from V and 6 from J; bases not matched to a gene: 6. Germline CDR1 is MDHEN and CDR2 is SYDVKM. The CDR3 DNA reads as TGTGCCAGCAGTTCCCAGCGGGAGGGCCTCAATGAGCAGTTCTTC. Its protein is CASSSQREGLNEQFF.

This clone was seen a single time. The gene calls are TRBV11-2 and TRBJ2-1; 11 positions match TRBD2. This CDR3 is 17 amino acids long. V was clipped by 5 bases and J by 6 bases; unmatched bases: 12. Germline CDR1 reads SGHAT; CDR2 reads FQNNGV. The CDR3 sequence is CASSLKGTSGPLNEQFF. In DNA form, the CDR3 reads TGTGCCAGCAGCCTCAAAGGGACTAGCGGTCCGCTCAATGAGCAGTTCTTC.

The chain recombines TRBV2 with TRBJ2-1, with 9 bases that match TRBD2. Losses at the gene ends were 4 bases for V and 3 bases for J; bases not matched to a gene: 1. Germline loops: CDR1 SNHLY, CDR2 FYNNEI. This CDR3 has 14 amino acids. CDR3 protein: CASSGLADYNEQFF. In DNA form, the CDR3 reads TGTGCCAGCAGTGGACTAGCGGACTACAATGAGCAGTTCTTC.

The chain employs TRBV6-1 and TRBJ2-5; D unclear. Trimming shortened V by 6 bases and J by 4 bases, and 6 bases separated the two germline ends. There are 11 residues in the CDR3. Germline values: CDR1 MNHNS, CDR2 SASEGT. The CDR3 loop is CASRWGETQYF. In DNA, the CDR3 is TGTGCCAGCAGGTGGGGAGAGACCCAGTACTTC.

This clone has only one observation. The rearrangement uses TRBV6-1 and TRBJ2-3; a possible D gene is TRBD1 (5 bases). Germline V lookup: CDR1 MNHNS, CDR2 SASEGT. The CDR3 totals 15 residues. Trimming stripped 6 bases from V and 2 bases from J, with 15 bases between. The CDR3 nucleotides are TGTGCCAGCAGGGCAGCAGGGTTCTCCACAGATACGCAGTATTTT. It translates to CASRAAGFSTDTQYF.

The chain couples TRBV2 to TRBJ2-2, with 10 bases aligning to TRBD1. The CDR3 sequence is 14 residues long. V shed 6 bases and J 4 bases; nucleotides not matched to a gene: 2. The germline V gene has CDR1 SNHLY and CDR2 FYNNEI. The CDR3 nucleotides are TGTGCCAGCAGGGGACAGGGGCCCACCGGGGAGCTGTTTTTT. It is translated as CASRGQGPTGELFF. The full variable domain, completed using reference TRBV2 and TRBJ2-2, is EPEVTQTPSHQVTQMGQEVILRCVPISNHLYFYWYRQILGQKVEFLVSFYNNEISEKSEIFDDQFSVERPDGSNFTLKIRSTKLEDSAMYFCASRGQGPTGELFFGEGSRLTVL.

The chain couples TRBV28 to TRBJ1-4, with D tentatively TRBD1 (5 bases). V was trimmed by 2 bases and J by 5 bases, leaving 9 bases between them. Germline V lookup: CDR1 MDHEN, CDR2 SYDVKM. The CDR3 is 14 residues long. Here the CDR3 DNA reads TGTGCCAGCAGTTTAAGGGGCAAGAATGAAAAACTGTTTTTT. Protein sequence: CASSLRGKNEKLFF.

This chain connects TRBV27 to TRBJ1-5; D may be TRBD1 (5 bases). The ends were cut back, 2 bases at V and 4 bases at J, with 12 bases in the middle. The CDR3 spans 15 residues. CDR1 MNHEY and CDR2 SMNVEV come from the germline V gene (reference sequence). The CDR3 sequence is CASSLDRRGNQPQHF. In DNA form, the CDR3 reads TGTGCCAGCAGTTTAGACCGAAGGGGAAATCAGCCCCAGCATTTT.

The chain employs TRBV5-4 and TRBJ1-1, with D unclear. The CDR3 sequence is 14 residues long. Trimming left V 3 bases short and J 2 bases short, with 11 bases between. Per germline, CDR1 SGHNT and CDR2 YYREEE (reference sequence). DNA of the CDR3: TGTGCCAGCAGCTGGGCAGGTAAAAACACTGAAGCTTTCTTT. Encoded protein: CASSWAGKNTEAFF.

The V gene is TRBV5-4, the J gene TRBJ1-4, with D tentatively TRBD1 (6 bases). V lost 1 base, J lost 5 bases, and 9 bases lay in between. This CDR3 comprises 14 residues. Germline V gene sequence: CDR1 SGHNT, CDR2 YYREEE (reference sequence). This CDR3 is CASSLTGKNEKLFF. CDR3 nucleotide sequence: TGTGCCAGCAGCTTGACAGGGAAGAATGAAAAACTGTTTTTT.

The chain is built from TRBV30 and TRBJ1-3; a possible D gene is TRBD1 (5 bases). The V gene lost 4 bases and the J gene lost 0 bases, with 13 bases spanning the gap. CDR3 size: 15 residues. The germline V gene has CDR1 GTSNPN and CDR2 SVGIG (reference sequence). The CDR3 protein is CAWKMTASSGNTIYF. CDR3 nucleotides: TGTGCCTGGAAAATGACAGCCAGCTCTGGAAACACCATATATTTT. The full variable domain, rest sourced from reference TRBV30 and TRBJ1-3, is SQTIHQWPATLVQPVGSPLSLECTVEGTSNPNLYWYRQAAGRGLQLLFYSVGIGQISSEVPQNLSASRPQDRQFILSSKKLLLSDSGFYLCAWKMTASSGNTIYFGEGSWLTVV.

This clone was found once. V usage is TRBV4-1 and J usage is TRBJ2-1; TRBD2 agrees at 15 bases. V dropped 4 bases and J dropped 4; count of bases not matched to a gene: 8. Per germline, CDR1 MGHRA and CDR2 YSYEKL. The CDR3 is 18 amino acids. The CDR3 coding sequence is TGCGCCAGCAGCCCCCAGCCGGGACTAGCGGGAGGTTACAATGAGCAGTTCTTC. As protein: CASSPQPGLAGGYNEQFF.

V is TRBV29-1 and J is TRBJ2-1, with D uncertain. This CDR3 has 13 residues. V lost 4 bases and J 10 bases, leaving 17 bases between the germline ends. Germline CDR1 and CDR2: SQVTM and ANQGSEA. The chain's CDR3 is CSVGRRDRVEQFF. The CDR3 DNA reads as TGCAGCGTTGGTCGGCGAGATCGCGTCGAGCAGTTCTTC.

CDR3 residues: CASSEPGGGNGYTF. The DNA for the CDR3 is TGTGCCAGCAGTGAACCGGGGGGAGGAAATGGCTACACCTTC. The V call is TRBV6-1, the J call TRBJ1-2, with D possibly TRBD1 on 5 matching bases. The CDR3 contains 14 residues. V was pared by 2 bases and J by 6 bases, with 13 bases between. CDR1 and CDR2 (germline): MNHNS, SASEGT.

The chain joins TRBV11-2 to TRBJ2-7, with TRBD1 identical over 10 bases. The J segment lost 4 bases and the V segment lost 6 bases, leaving 6 bases of the junction unmatched. The V gene's germline CDR1 is SGHAT and CDR2 FQNNGV. There are 14 residues in the CDR3. The CDR3 bases are TGTGCCAGCAGACCGGGACAGGGGTTTTACGAGCAGTACTTC. The encoded protein is CASRPGQGFYEQYF.